Following are 15 T cell receptor beta chains from one sample sequenced in a study of type 1 regulatory T cells (dated by TCRdb to about 2021). Data came from an Illumina MiSeq. TCRdb cleaned the public reads at Q25 with fastp, built clones with MiXCR and kept in-frame beta chains. Identical CDR3 proteins give one entry, which carries the most common genes and DNA. For this sample there are 60,000 to 80,000 distinct CDR3 sequences; about 60% appear just once. The ten top clones hold about 8% of the sample. No cognate antigen is known for these TCRs. Sequencing was done on a sample of cultured T cells, either the whole culture or a sorted T cell fraction (not recorded which). The cell subset or site label corresponds to: Tr1-enriched cell product generated in vitro against host alloantigens. These receptors were obtained from a human donor in good health.

This clonotype was observed many times. The V call is TRBV5-4, the J call TRBJ2-1; D remains unclear. The germline CDR1 and CDR2 sequences are SGHNT and YYREEE (reference sequence). V dropped 3 bases and J dropped 8 bases, with 12 bases sitting between them. The CDR3 runs 13 residues. As DNA, the CDR3 is TGTGCCAGCAGCTCGCAGCCCAAAGATGAGCAGTTCTTC. This sequence encodes CASSSQPKDEQFF.

The J gene is TRBJ2-6, the V gene TRBV3-1, with D perhaps matching TRBD1 or TRBD2 (5 bases each). With 4 bases removed from V and 0 bases from J, the gap between germline ends came to 13 bases. The CDR3 has 17 amino acids. Germline V gene sequence: CDR1 LGHDT, CDR2 YNNKEL (reference sequence). The CDR3: CASSRTNEGSGANVLTF. For the CDR3, the DNA is TGTGCCAGCAGCCGGACAAACGAGGGCTCTGGGGCCAACGTCCTGACTTTC.

The chain combines TRBV7-9 with TRBJ2-1, with D tentatively TRBD2 (5 bases). Germline lookup yields CDR1 SEHNR and CDR2 FQNEAQ (reference sequence). Trimming shortened V by 11 bases and J by 0 bases, and 17 bases separated the two germline ends. There are 15 residues in the CDR3. The CDR3 sequence: CAGLAFPSSYNEQFF. The CDR3 DNA reads TGTGCCGGACTGGCTTTTCCAAGCTCCTACAATGAGCAGTTCTTC.

This clonotype was recorded a few times. This chain uses TRBV5-4 with TRBJ2-7; 7 bases are shared with TRBD1. The CDR3 consists of 15 residues. CDR1 and CDR2 (germline): SGHNT, YYREEE (reference sequence). V lost 4 bases, J lost 5 bases, and 12 bases stayed unmatched. CDR3 protein: CASSPSFQGVNEQYF. The CDR3 coding sequence is TGTGCCAGCAGCCCCTCGTTCCAGGGGGTGAACGAGCAGTACTTC.

The rearrangement uses TRBV6-5 and TRBJ1-1; no reliable D call. V was shortened by 0 bases and J by 8 bases, with 13 bases between the two germline ends. The CDR3 is 14 residues long. Per germline, CDR1 MNHEY and CDR2 SVGAGI. CDR3 sequence: CASSYSSKSTEAFF. The CDR3 DNA reads TGTGCCAGCAGTTACTCGAGTAAGAGTACGGAAGCTTTCTTT.

The chain combines TRBV5-4 with TRBJ1-4; D may be TRBD1 (5 bases). Between the trimmed V and J ends, which lost 1 base and 6 bases, there was a span of 13 bases. The CDR3 consists of 15 residues. The germline gives CDR1 SGHNT, CDR2 YYREEE (reference sequence). The CDR3 region is CASSLSVRDDEKLFF. CDR3 DNA: TGTGCCAGCAGCTTGTCCGTACGGGACGATGAAAAACTGTTTTTT.

This clonotype occurred once. The chain is built from TRBV4-1 and TRBJ2-4; TRBD2 aligns across 10 bases. V lost 2 bases, J lost 4 bases, and 11 bases stayed unmatched. Germline V gene sequence: CDR1 MGHRA, CDR2 YSYEKL. The CDR3 totals 18 residues. CDR3 DNA sequence: TGCGCCAGCAGCCAAATACCGGGACTAGCGAATATTAAAAACATTCAGTACTTC. Its translation: CASSQIPGLANIKNIQYF.

The rearrangement uses TRBV11-2 and TRBJ1-2; possible D gene TRBD1, 6 bases. V shed 6 bases and J shed 4 bases, with 24 bases lying between them. Germline CDR1 and CDR2: SGHAT and FQNNGV. The CDR3 loop spans 17 amino acids. The CDR3 is CASRPTGISSGTYGYTF. CDR3 nucleotide sequence: TGTGCCAGCAGGCCCACAGGGATCAGCTCGGGCACCTATGGCTACACCTTC.

The chain carries TRBV20-1 and TRBJ2-7; the match to TRBD2 covers 7 bases. Trimming took 6 bases from V and 2 from J; bases not matched to a gene: 7. Per the germline V gene, CDR1 is DFQATT and CDR2 is SNEGSKA (reference sequence). This CDR3 spans 13 amino acids. CDR3 DNA: TGCAGTGCCGGCGGACTAGTCGCCTACGAGCAGTACTTC. Its translation is CSAGGLVAYEQYF.

The rearrangement joins TRBV18 to TRBJ2-1; 7 bases map to TRBD1. In germline, CDR1 is KGHSH, CDR2 LQKENI. V gave up 0 bases and J gave up 7 bases; unmatched junction bases: 3. This CDR3 is 14 amino acids long. The CDR3 here is CASSPPPGGNEQFF. CDR3 DNA: TGTGCCAGCTCACCACCGCCAGGGGGTAATGAGCAGTTCTTC. The whole variable domain, remainder taken from reference TRBV18 and TRBJ2-1, is NAGVMQNPRHLVRRRGQEARLRCSPMKGHSHVYWYRQLPEEGLKFMVYLQKENIIDESGMPKERFSAEFPKEGPSILRIQQVVRGDSAAYFCASSPPPGGNEQFFGPGTRLTVL.

This clonotype occurred a few times. The rearrangement uses TRBV11-2 and TRBJ2-5, with D perhaps TRBD2 (7 bases). The CDR3 consists of 15 residues. The ends were cut back, 6 bases at V and 4 bases at J, with 18 bases in the middle. The germline V gene encodes CDR1 SGHAT and CDR2 FQNNGV. Here the CDR3 DNA reads TGTGCCAGCAGTCGAATAACAGGGAGGGGAGAGACCCAGTACTTC. It translates to CASSRITGRGETQYF.

The chain employs TRBV7-6 and TRBJ1-4; 7 nucleotides line up with TRBD1. CDR3 length: 16 residues. Germline loops: CDR1 SGHVS, CDR2 FNYEAQ. V was pared by 4 bases and J by 3 bases, with 8 bases of the junction left unmatched. The CDR3 DNA reads as TGTGCCAGCAGCTCGGCCGCAGGGGGATCTAATGAAAAACTGTTTTTT. This sequence encodes CASSSAAGGSNEKLFF.

This clonotype was counted only a few times. V is TRBV28 and J is TRBJ1-5; TRBD1 is a possible D gene (5 bases). CDR1 is MDHEN and CDR2 is SYDVKM in the germline V gene. V was clipped by 1 base and J by 2 bases, with 15 bases between them. This CDR3 is 17 amino acids long. The CDR3 reads CASSLYLGGMGNQPQHF. The CDR3 DNA follows: TGTGCCAGCAGTTTATACCTCGGGGGTATGGGCAATCAGCCCCAGCATTTT.

The rearrangement joins TRBV6-1 to TRBJ1-5; possible D gene TRBD1, 6 bases. The ends were cut back, 4 bases at V and 8 bases at J, with 12 bases in the middle. The CDR3 runs 13 residues. The germline gives CDR1 MNHNS, CDR2 SASEGT. DNA for the CDR3: TGTGCCAGCAGTGTGGGGGGGCCAAAGCCCCAGCATTTT. Translation gives CASSVGGPKPQHF.

The chain carries TRBV3-1 and TRBJ1-2; TRBD1 is a possible D gene (6 bases). In germline, CDR1 is LGHDT, CDR2 YNNKEL (reference sequence). There are 15 residues in the CDR3. V gave up 1 base and J gave up 4 bases, with 13 bases separating them. The CDR3 coding sequence is TGTGCCAGCAGCCAAGTCCGGGGGGGCCCCTATGGCTACACCTTC. Protein: CASSQVRGGPYGYTF.